This section outlines one T cell receptor (beta chain) sequence together with its context. Its antigen remains undetermined. These data belong to a study of cytomegalovirus exposure and HLA in healthy donors (TCRdb year 2017). A note on the overall study: An earlier analysis of some 600 of the donors reported over 250 Gb of sequence data and around 120 million unique TCR beta sequences obtained from about 179 million T cells. An early release covering around 630 HLA-typed donors comprised approximately 300 gigabases of sequencing data and roughly 85 million unique TCR sequences. The study aimed to test whether cataloging public T cell receptors could reveal signatures of past pathogen exposure. On average, roughly 200,000 unique TCR beta nucleotide sequences were sequenced per donor among some 420 genotyped donors of the cohort, with roughly 18% of those sequences being non-productive. High-throughput TCR immunosequencing, statistical association of individual TCRs with disease status, and machine learning were combined to predict cytomegalovirus infection status. In a later genetic analysis, genome-wide SNP genotypes for about 65% of the 666 donors were used, and that subset was treated as a discovery cohort. Roughly 5 DR-DQ haplotypes were treated as single units for association and clustering because of strong linkage in the cohort. Donor age, sex, ethnicity and CMV serostatus were compiled alongside the repertoire data. Class I and class II HLA loci were covered by the typing at four-digit resolution. Of the roughly 400 genotyped donors, 70% to 90% were placed in the genetic ancestry cluster associated with self-reported Caucasian donors. Every repertoire in the discovery cohort had been generated on one and the same sequencing platform. Typing coverage differed by locus: A, B, C, DRB1 and DQB1 were typed in about 620-640 donors, DQA1 in about 500, DPA1 in 600 to 610, and DPB1 in approximately 450. A separate validation cohort of roughly 130 different subjects was used in addition to the roughly 640-subject first cohort. Rather than using new phenotypic data, the later analysis identified candidate immune exposures from TCR beta sequences and from how often those sequences occurred across donors. In an earlier analysis of roughly 540 of the donors, high-throughput TCR beta sequencing was used to judge whether each TCR beta V gene segment behaved as functional or pseudogenic. The study used immunosequencing to profile the T cell repertoires of 600 to 850 subjects and linked those repertoires to cytomegalovirus serostatus. In a later analysis, previously published TCR beta repertoires from 600 to 850 donors were re-analyzed and high-resolution HLA genotyping was added so that TCR occurrence patterns could be studied. What the study reported, not specific to this receptor: Assigning TCR associations to individual alleles was difficult when HLA alleles, especially DR and DQ, strongly co-occurred. Three of the identified cytomegalovirus-associated TCR beta chains were confirmed in vitro to be specific for cytomegalovirus antigens. The presence/absence analyses assumed that sequencing depth was roughly uniform across donors, and that assumption may not be true. A later analysis found that TCR association rates varied across HLA loci, with DRB1 alleles showing the most associated TCRs and HLA-C alleles the fewest. According to the authors, the approach could potentially be generalized to other disease states and immunological phenotypes. Because counts were too low, about 18 rarely observed V segments, including chromosome 9 orphons, were left out of the earlier analysis of a few hundred of the donors. In the study, approximately 160 TCR beta chains were listed as associated with cytomegalovirus. In this cohort, only TCR beta chains were sequenced, and detectable features were limited by the absence of alpha or paired-chain data. In a later analysis, HLA-associated TCR beta chains were found to be more clonally expanded and to have lower generation probabilities than equally common non-associated chains. Specific HLA alleles were associated with around 18,000 TCR beta sequences at a false discovery rate of 0.05 in a later analysis. An earlier analysis of approximately 570 of the donors showed that most TCR beta V segments appeared in productive rearrangements either about 87% or about 30% of the time, which broadly matched IMGT annotations. According to a later analysis, parvovirus B19, influenza, CMV and Epstein-Barr virus appeared linked to several top co-occurrence clusters. Linkage disequilibrium might explain the correlated functional status among segregating V segments, but an unknown experimental factor could not be excluded. Because HLA typing was missing for some donors at each locus, association tests included only the typed subset. Most TCR sequences were observed very rarely across donors, whereas some public TCRs were present in many individuals. Most CMV-associated TCR beta chains appeared to be HLA-restricted in a later analysis, and the HLA associations seemed to be driven largely by CMV exposure. The sequencing pipeline was judged likely to have produced a cluster of highly shared sequence variants as a technical artifact. Cytomegalovirus status was reported to be diagnosed by the classifier with high specificity and sensitivity in both the original and validation cohorts. CMV serostatus was the only immune exposure information available for the cohort. Compared with the approximately 720-donor mean, donors in an Asian-associated ancestry cluster had fewer N-insertions in productive TCRs, according to a later genetic analysis. A further reported finding was that TCR beta sequences accurately predicted the HLA-A and HLA-B alleles for most subjects in the first cohort. A later genetic analysis associated a missense DCLRE1C variant with V-gene and J-gene trimming of TCR beta chains, and an independent cohort replicated the association.

The cohort comprised fewer than 750 healthy bone marrow donors. At the time of sampling, every cohort member was nominally healthy, though immune exposures that went unrecorded were likely present. The donor tested CMV seronegative, placing the donor among the 350 or so seronegative members of the cohort. Every donor gave a peripheral blood sample, and the peripheral blood mononuclear cells from that sample were used for TCR beta sequencing. Genomic DNA extraction from the blood cell samples was performed with the Qiagen DNeasy Blood Extraction Kit. The library was generated by the immunoSEQ multiplex PCR assay. For the multiplex PCR, a mixture combining 60 forward primers for TCR Vbeta segments and 13 reverse primers for TCR Jbeta segments was used. Amplification of the CDR3 region of rearranged TCR beta genes was performed with a multiplex PCR assay on genomic DNA. The Illumina HiSeq System was used to sequence the amplified TCR beta libraries as 87-base-pair reads. Processing in the source paper ran as follows. A later analysis tallied roughly 78 million unique TCR beta chains across the 550 to 850 repertoires, and around 9.9 million of those chains were shared by two or more donors. Raw reads were error-corrected and collapsed into unique sequences with a nearest-neighbor algorithm that merged closely related sequences to remove PCR and sequencing errors. To assign V, D and J gene segments, CDR3 sequences were aligned to IMGT reference sequences. For a sequence to be retained, at least a six-nucleotide match to both a V gene segment and a J gene segment was required. Rearrangements were called productive when the CDR3 lacked stop codons and stayed in frame with V and J; all others were non-productive. CDR3 was defined by IMGT convention, running from the second conserved V-encoded cysteine to the conserved J-encoded phenylalanine. In an earlier analysis of more than 550 of the donors, sequences lacking an unambiguous match to a single V gene segment were excluded. In an earlier analysis of around 600 of the donors, V segments were called functional above 56.7% productive rearrangements and were called segregating when the between-donor standard deviation exceeded 5%. A statistical classification framework was developed to diagnose cytomegalovirus status using the catalog of TCR beta chain sequences. A later analysis assigned V and J genes by comparing TCR nucleotide sequences with IMGT/GENE-DB human TR gene sequences. Using the TCRdist pipeline, a later analysis assigned CDR3 sequences along with most-parsimonious VDJ recombination scenarios. In a later analysis, each TCR beta chain was defined by its CDR3 amino acid sequence together with its V-gene family, and reads lacking a unique V-gene family were excluded. As a way to deal with suspected cross-contamination and a sequencing artifact, a later analysis dropped roughly 620 nucleotide sequences that were highly shared and had low generation probability. In a later analysis, a clonal expansion index for each public chain was calculated from normalized within-repertoire ranks of inferred template counts. In a later analysis, generation probabilities were computed with a VDJ recombination model fitted to out-of-frame rearrangements, and the resulting probabilities were checked against IGoR. Hypergeometric tests were used in a later analysis to score TCR-TCR, TCR-HLA and TCR-CMV co-occurrence, with a repertoire-size bias correction applied to the TCR pairs. A later analysis estimated false discovery rates by permuting HLA or CMV assignments 20 times. A later analysis grouped co-occurring TCRs with DBSCAN, adding TCRdist sequence similarity when clustering within HLA-allele-positive subsets. For co-occurrence clustering, repertoires with fewer than 30,000 or more than 120,000 public chains were excluded, along with four to six repertoires with anomalous nucleotide sharing. In TCRdb, the immuneACCESS table is reduced to in-frame sequences with V and J assigned. These tables do not hold every clone; where another copy was compared, an unresolved V gene accounts for under half, and the others remain unexplained. Clonal size and the V and J genes are those of that table, whereas D and trimming came from the DNA. This sample's table carries just under 60,000 clones. Almost 4% of the sample is in the top ten clones.

The origin of this receptor is a male donor in good health and CMV-seronegative. Input material: PBMCs.

CDR3 loop: CASSVGGAFNEKLFF. The sequenced DNA: TGTGCCAGCAGCGTAGGCGGGGCTTTCAATGAAAAACTGTTTTTT. The rearrangement combines TRBV9 with TRBJ1-4; the best D guess is TRBD1, with 5 bases matching. From its cysteine to its phenylalanine, the CDR3 spans 15 amino acids. Only the CDR3 DNA stays, 45 bases, in frame from base 1. According to the germline V gene, CDR1 reads SGDLS and CDR2 reads YYNGEE. V was cut back by 0 bases and J by 5 bases, leaving a gap of 11 bases between them.